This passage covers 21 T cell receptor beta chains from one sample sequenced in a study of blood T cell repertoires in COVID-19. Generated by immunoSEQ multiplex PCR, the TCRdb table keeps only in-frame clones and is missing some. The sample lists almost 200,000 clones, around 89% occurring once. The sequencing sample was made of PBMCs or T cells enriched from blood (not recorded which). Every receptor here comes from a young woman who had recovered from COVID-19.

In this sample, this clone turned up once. CDR3 region: CASRSQSNQPQHF. The CDR3 DNA reads TGTGCCAGCAGATCACAGAGCAATCAGCCCCAGCATTTT. J is TRBJ1-5 and V is TRBV7-2; the D is unclear. The V gene lost 6 bases and the J gene lost 1 base, with 7 bases spanning the gap. This CDR3 region has 13 residues. CDR1 and CDR2 (germline): SGHTA, FQGNSA.

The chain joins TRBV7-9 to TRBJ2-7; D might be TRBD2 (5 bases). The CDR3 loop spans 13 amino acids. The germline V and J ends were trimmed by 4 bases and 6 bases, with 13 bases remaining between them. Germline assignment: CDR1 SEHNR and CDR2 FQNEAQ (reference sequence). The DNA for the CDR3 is TGTGCCAGCAGCTCTGTGGGCGGGCCCGAGCAGTACTTC. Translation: CASSSVGGPEQYF.

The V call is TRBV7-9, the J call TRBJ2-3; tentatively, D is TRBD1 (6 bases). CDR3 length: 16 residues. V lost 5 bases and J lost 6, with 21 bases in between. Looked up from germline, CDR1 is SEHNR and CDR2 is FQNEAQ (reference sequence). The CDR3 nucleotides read TGTGCCAGCAGCCCTATCAACAGGGATTGGGGGGATACGCAGTATTTT. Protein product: CASSPINRDWGDTQYF.

The CDR3 here is CANLTRSGVKGDQPQHF. The CDR3 DNA sequence: TGTGCCAACTTAACCAGAAGCGGGGTAAAAGGGGATCAGCCCCAGCATTTT. The chain combines TRBV9 with TRBJ1-5, with a tentative D call TRBD1 (5 bases). Germline CDR1 reads SGDLS; CDR2 reads YYNGEE. V was pared by 9 bases and J by 5 bases, with 27 bases between. This CDR3 is built from 17 residues.

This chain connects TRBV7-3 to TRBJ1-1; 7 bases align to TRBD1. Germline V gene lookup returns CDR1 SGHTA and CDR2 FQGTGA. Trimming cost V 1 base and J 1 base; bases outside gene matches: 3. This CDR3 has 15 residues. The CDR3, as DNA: TGTGCCAGCAGCTTAAGAGGGGGCGCGAACACTGAAGCTTTCTTT. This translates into CASSLRGGANTEAFF.

The CDR3 reads CAITNRGMATEAFF. As DNA, the CDR3 is TGTGCCATTACAAACAGGGGTATGGCCACTGAAGCTTTCTTT. The J gene is TRBJ1-1, the V gene TRBV6-5, with 7 bases lining up with TRBD1. The CDR3 extends over 14 amino acids. Trimming took 10 bases from V and 4 from J; bases not matched to a gene: 12. Germline values: CDR1 MNHEY, CDR2 SVGAGI.

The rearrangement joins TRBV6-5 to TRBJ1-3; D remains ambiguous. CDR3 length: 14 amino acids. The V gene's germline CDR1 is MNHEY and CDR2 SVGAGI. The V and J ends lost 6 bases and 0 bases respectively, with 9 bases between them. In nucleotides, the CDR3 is TGTGCCAGCAGACCCCTACTCTCTGGAAACACCATATATTTT. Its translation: CASRPLLSGNTIYF.

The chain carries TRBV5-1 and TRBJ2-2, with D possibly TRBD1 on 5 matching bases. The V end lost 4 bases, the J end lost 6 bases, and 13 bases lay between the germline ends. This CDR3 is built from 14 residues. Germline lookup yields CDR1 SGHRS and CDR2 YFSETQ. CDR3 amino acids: CASSQTSGSGELFF. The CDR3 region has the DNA TGCGCCAGCAGCCAGACCTCAGGGTCCGGGGAGCTGTTTTTT.

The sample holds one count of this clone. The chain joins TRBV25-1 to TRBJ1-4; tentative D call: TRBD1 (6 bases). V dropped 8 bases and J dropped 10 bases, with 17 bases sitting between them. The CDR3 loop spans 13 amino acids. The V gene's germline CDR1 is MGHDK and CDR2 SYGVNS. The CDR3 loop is CASRLGGLGKLFF. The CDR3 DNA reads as TGTGCCAGCCGTTTGGGGGGGCTCGGAAAACTGTTTTTT.

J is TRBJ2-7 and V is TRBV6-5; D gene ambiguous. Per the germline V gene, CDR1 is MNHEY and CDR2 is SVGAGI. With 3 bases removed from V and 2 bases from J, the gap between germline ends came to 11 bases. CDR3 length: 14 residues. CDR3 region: CASSYTYRTYEQYF. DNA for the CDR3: TGTGCCAGCAGTTATACCTACAGAACCTACGAGCAGTACTTC.

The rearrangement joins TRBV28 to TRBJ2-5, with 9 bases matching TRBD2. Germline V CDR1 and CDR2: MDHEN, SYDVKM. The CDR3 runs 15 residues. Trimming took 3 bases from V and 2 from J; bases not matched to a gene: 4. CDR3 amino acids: CASSFGGGAQETQYF. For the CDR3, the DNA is TGTGCCAGCAGTTTTGGCGGGGGGGCTCAAGAGACCCAGTACTTC.

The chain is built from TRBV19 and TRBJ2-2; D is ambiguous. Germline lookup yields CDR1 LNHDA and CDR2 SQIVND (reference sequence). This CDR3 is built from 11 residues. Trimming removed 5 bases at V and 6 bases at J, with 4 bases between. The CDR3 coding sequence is TGTGCCAGTAGTCCCTCCGGGGAGCTGTTTTTT. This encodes CASSPSGELFF.

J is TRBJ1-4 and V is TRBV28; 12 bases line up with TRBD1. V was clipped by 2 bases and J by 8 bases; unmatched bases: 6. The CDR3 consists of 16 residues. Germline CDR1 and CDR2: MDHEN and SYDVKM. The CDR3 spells CASSLPFGTGGEKLFF. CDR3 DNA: TGTGCCAGCAGTTTACCATTCGGGACAGGGGGCGAAAAACTGTTTTTT.

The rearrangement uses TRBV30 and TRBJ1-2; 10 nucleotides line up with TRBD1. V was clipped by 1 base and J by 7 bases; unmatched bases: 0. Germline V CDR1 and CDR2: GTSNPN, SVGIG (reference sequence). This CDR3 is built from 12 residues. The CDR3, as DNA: TGTGCCTGGAGTGGGACAGGGGGTGGCTACACCTTC. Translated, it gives CAWSGTGGGYTF.

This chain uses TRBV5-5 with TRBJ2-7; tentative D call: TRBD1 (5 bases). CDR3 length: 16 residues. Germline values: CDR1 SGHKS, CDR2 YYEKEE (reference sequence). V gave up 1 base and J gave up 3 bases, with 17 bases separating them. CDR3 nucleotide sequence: TGTGCCAGCAGCTTGACGACCACTACAGGATACTACGAGCAGTACTTC. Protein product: CASSLTTTTGYYEQYF.

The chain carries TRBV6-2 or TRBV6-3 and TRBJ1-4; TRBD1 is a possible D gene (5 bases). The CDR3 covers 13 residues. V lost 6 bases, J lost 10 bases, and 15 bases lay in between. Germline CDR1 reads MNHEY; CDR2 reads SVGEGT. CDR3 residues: CASSREERGKLFF. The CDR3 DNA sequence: TGTGCCAGCAGCCGCGAGGAAAGGGGAAAACTGTTTTTT.

The chain's CDR3 is CASSELAAQETQYF. The CDR3 DNA is TGTGCCAGCAGTGAACTAGCGGCACAAGAGACCCAGTACTTC. The rearrangement uses TRBV6-1 and TRBJ2-5; 7 bases match TRBD2. This CDR3 has 14 amino acids. V trimming: 2 bases; J trimming: 2 bases; junction bases outside the gene matches: 2. Germline loops: CDR1 MNHNS, CDR2 SASEGT.

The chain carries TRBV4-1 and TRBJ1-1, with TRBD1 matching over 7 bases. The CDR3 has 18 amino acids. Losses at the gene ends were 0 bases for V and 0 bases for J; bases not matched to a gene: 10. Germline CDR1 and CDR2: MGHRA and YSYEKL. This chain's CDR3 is CASSQDFWDSNMNTEAFF. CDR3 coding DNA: TGCGCCAGCAGCCAAGATTTTTGGGACAGTAACATGAACACTGAAGCTTTCTTT.

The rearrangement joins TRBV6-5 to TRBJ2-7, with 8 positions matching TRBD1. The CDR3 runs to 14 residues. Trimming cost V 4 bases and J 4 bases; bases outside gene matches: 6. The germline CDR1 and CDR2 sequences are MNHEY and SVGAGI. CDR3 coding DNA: TGTGCCAGCAGTTCCGGACAGGGTGCATACGAGCAGTACTTC. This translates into CASSSGQGAYEQYF.

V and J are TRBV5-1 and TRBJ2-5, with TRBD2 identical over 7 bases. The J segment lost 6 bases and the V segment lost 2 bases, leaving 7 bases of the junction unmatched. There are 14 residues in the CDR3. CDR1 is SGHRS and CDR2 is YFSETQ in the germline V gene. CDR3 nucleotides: TGCGCCAGCAGCTTTGCGGCGGGGGATCAGACCCAGTACTTC. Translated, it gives CASSFAAGDQTQYF.

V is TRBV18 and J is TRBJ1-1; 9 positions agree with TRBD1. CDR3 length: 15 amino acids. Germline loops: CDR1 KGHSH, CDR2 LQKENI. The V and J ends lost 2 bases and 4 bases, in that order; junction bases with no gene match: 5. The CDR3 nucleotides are TGTGCCAGCTCACCAGGGACAGGGTCGAGCACTGAAGCTTTCTTT. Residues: CASSPGTGSSTEAFF.